A single sample gave rise to the 32 T cell receptor beta chains below, sequenced in a study of shared clonotypes between healthy human individuals (dated by TCRdb to 2018 to 2021). The library was made by the immunoSEQ multiplex PCR assay. TCRdb stores this immuneACCESS table with in-frame sequences only. Part of the clones is absent; in the studies checked, under half of the shortfall reflects unresolved V genes, and no reason is known for the rest. Here the sample has about 2.4 million clones; 93% occur a single time. Roughly 0.36% of the sample belongs to the ten largest clones. The sample taken for sequencing was naive CD4+ T cells from PBMCs. The cell subset or site label of this sample denotes: CD45RA+ positively selected. The receptors come from a man between 18 and 35 years old in good health. Some clones in this sample may be carry-over from other donors' samples.

The rearrangement uses TRBV14 and TRBJ1-2; D call uncertain. Germline-derived CDR1 and CDR2 are SGHDN and FVKESK. Trimming took off 4 bases at V and 8 bases at J, with 23 bases between the two ends. CDR3 size: 16 residues. The CDR3 region has the DNA TGTGCCAGCAGCCTGGGGTCCTCGACACCGGGTCGGGGCTACACCTTC. Its protein is CASSLGSSTPGRGYTF.

The chain employs TRBV6-5 and TRBJ2-7, with a possible D match to TRBD1 (6 bases). From germline, CDR1 is MNHEY and CDR2 SVGAGI. V was pared by 9 bases and J by 3 bases, with 15 bases between. CDR3 length equals 13 residues. CDR3 in DNA: TGTGCCAGTCAGAATCCGACAGGCTACGAGCAGTACTTC. Amino acids: CASQNPTGYEQYF.

A single count supports this clone. The chain recombines TRBV15 with TRBJ1-5; D remains ambiguous. This CDR3 is 15 amino acids long. Per the germline V gene, CDR1 is LNHNV and CDR2 is YYDKDF (reference sequence). The germline V and J ends were trimmed by 1 base and 4 bases, with 11 bases remaining between them. This CDR3 reads CATSRGLVGNQPQHF. CDR3 sequence (DNA): TGTGCCACCAGCAGAGGGTTGGTTGGTAATCAGCCCCAGCATTTT.

The chain links TRBV5-1 to TRBJ2-2, with TRBD2 as a possible D gene (6 bases). Germline CDR1 and CDR2: SGHRS and YFSETQ. The V and J ends lost 2 bases and 8 bases respectively, with 13 bases between them. The CDR3 contains 14 residues. The CDR3 region is CASSFTAGNGELFF. CDR3 nucleotides: TGCGCCAGCAGCTTCACGGCGGGAAATGGGGAGCTGTTTTTT.

The chain recombines TRBV5-1 with TRBJ2-3; 8 bases map to TRBD1. In germline, CDR1 is SGHRS, CDR2 YFSETQ. V gave up 0 bases and J gave up 6 bases; unmatched junction bases: 9. The CDR3 runs 16 residues. The CDR3 DNA is TGCGCCAGCAGCTTGGGGGACAGGCACATCATGGATACGCAGTATTTT. Amino acid sequence: CASSLGDRHIMDTQYF.

J is TRBJ2-5 and V is TRBV28; tentatively, D is TRBD1 (5 bases). CDR1 is MDHEN, CDR2 SYDVKM, per germline. There are 11 residues in the CDR3. V lost 8 bases, J lost 4 bases, and 8 bases lay in between. CDR3 amino acids: CASQGRETQYF. DNA for the CDR3: TGTGCCAGCCAGGGTCGAGAGACCCAGTACTTC.

This rearrangement joins TRBV7-2 to TRBJ2-3; possible D gene TRBD1, 5 bases. Germline V gene sequence: CDR1 SGHTA, CDR2 FQGNSA. The CDR3 is 15 residues long. Trimming cost V 2 bases and J 1 base, with 10 bases left between them. The CDR3 nucleotides are TGTGCCAGCAGCTTAAACAGGATTCGCACAGATACGCAGTATTTT. This sequence encodes CASSLNRIRTDTQYF.

In DNA, the CDR3 is TGTGCCAGCAGCCCGGTAGGGGCGGAACTTAGTGGCTACACCTTC. As protein: CASSPVGAELSGYTF. The genes are TRBV7-3 and TRBJ1-2, with D perhaps TRBD1 (5 bases). Germline-derived CDR1 and CDR2 are SGHTA and FQGTGA. V was shortened by 5 bases and J by 7 bases, with 20 bases between the two germline ends. The CDR3 loop spans 15 amino acids.

With respect to this clone: Other DNA sequences in the sample encode the same CDR3. V usage is TRBV9 and J usage is TRBJ2-7; 11 nucleotides align to TRBD1. The CDR3 loop spans 16 amino acids. Germline trimming cut 0 bases from V and 2 bases from J; bases unmatched to any gene: 4. CDR1 and CDR2 (germline): SGDLS, YYNGEE. For the CDR3, the DNA is TGTGCCAGCAGCGTAGCCGGGGACAGGGGGACCTACGAGCAGTACTTC. Protein: CASSVAGDRGTYEQYF.

The chain recombines TRBV27 with TRBJ2-7; either TRBD1 or TRBD2 may supply D (7 bases each). V gave up 0 bases and J gave up 2 bases, with 14 bases separating them. Germline V CDR1 and CDR2: MNHEY, SMNVEV (reference sequence). The CDR3 is 16 amino acids. The DNA for the CDR3 is TGTGCCAGCAGTTTATCGGGGGGGGACAGAACCTACGAGCAGTACTTC. It translates to CASSLSGGDRTYEQYF.

The chain carries TRBV5-1 and TRBJ2-3; 7 bases map to TRBD2. Germline-derived CDR1 and CDR2 are SGHRS and YFSETQ. The CDR3 is made up of 14 amino acids. Germline trimming cut 3 bases from V and 2 bases from J; bases unmatched to any gene: 3. CDR3 nucleotides: TGCGCCAGCAGCTCCGGGACTAACACAGATACGCAGTATTTT. Its translation: CASSSGTNTDTQYF.

The chain employs TRBV12-5 and TRBJ2-1; no reliable D call. The germline V gene encodes CDR1 LGHNT and CDR2 FRNRAP. V lost 4 bases, J lost 0 bases, and 10 bases lay in between. This CDR3 comprises 15 residues. CDR3 region: CASGSSTSSYNEQFF. Written as DNA, the CDR3 is TGTGCTAGTGGTTCATCTACCAGCTCCTACAATGAGCAGTTCTTC.

This chain links TRBV30 with TRBJ2-1; possibly TRBD1 for D (5 bases). Per germline, CDR1 GTSNPN and CDR2 SVGIG (reference sequence). The CDR3 is 12 residues long. Trimming shortened V by 0 bases and J by 10 bases, and 10 bases separated the two germline ends. The DNA of the CDR3 is TGTGCCTGGAGTGTATGGCAGGGCGAGCAGTTCTTC. Its protein is CAWSVWQGEQFF.

This chain links TRBV5-1 with TRBJ2-7; D may be TRBD1 (5 bases). Germline-derived CDR1 and CDR2 are SGHRS and YFSETQ. V lost 2 bases and J lost 6, with 12 bases in between. This CDR3 is built from 13 residues. The CDR3: CASSFQGSLEQYF. CDR3 bases: TGCGCCAGCAGCTTCCAGGGTTCCCTCGAGCAGTACTTC. Full variable domain (remainder filled in from reference TRBV5-1 and TRBJ2-7): KAGVTQTPRYLIKTRGQQVTLSCSPISGHRSVSWYQQTPGQGLQFLFEYFSETQRNKGNFPGRFSGRQFSNSRSEMNVSTLELGDSALYLCASSFQGSLEQYFGPGTRLTVT.

The chain has TRBV27 and TRBJ2-7, with 9 nucleotides matching TRBD2. Germline CDR1 and CDR2: MNHEY and SMNVEV (reference sequence). With V trimmed by 3 bases and J by 4 bases, 19 bases remained unmatched. The CDR3 sequence is 19 residues long. This CDR3 is CASSFSAGGNTRDLYEQYF. The CDR3 DNA reads as TGTGCCAGCAGTTTCTCGGCGGGAGGGAATACGAGGGACCTTTACGAGCAGTACTTC.

The rearrangement links TRBV5-4 to TRBJ2-2; D gene unclear. Per the germline V gene, CDR1 is SGHNT and CDR2 is YYREEE (reference sequence). The CDR3 has 12 amino acids. V was trimmed by 3 bases and J by 8 bases, leaving 8 bases between them. In DNA, the CDR3 is TGTGCCAGCAGCTCTTTCCCGGGGGAGCTGTTTTTT. This sequence encodes CASSSFPGELFF.

The chain has TRBV6-5 and TRBJ1-5; tentatively, D is TRBD1 (5 bases). Trimming left V 6 bases short and J 1 base short, with 10 bases between. Germline V gene sequence: CDR1 MNHEY, CDR2 SVGAGI. This CDR3 is 14 amino acids long. CDR3 sequence (DNA): TGTGCCAGCAGGGGGCTGGAGAGCAATCAGCCCCAGCATTTT. This gives the protein CASRGLESNQPQHF.

The chain links TRBV6-1 to TRBJ2-7; D remains ambiguous. Looked up from germline, CDR1 is MNHNS and CDR2 is SASEGT. Trimming stripped 0 bases from V and 4 bases from J, with 7 bases between. The CDR3 contains 13 residues. As DNA, the CDR3 is TGTGCCAGCAGTGAAGCGAGGATGTACGAGCAGTACTTC. This sequence encodes CASSEARMYEQYF.

As for this clone: At the DNA level, this CDR3 is encoded by other sequences in the same sample as well. The chain carries TRBV2 and TRBJ1-4; D perhaps matches TRBD1 (5 bases). The CDR3 length is 15 residues. The ends were cut back, 5 bases at V and 0 bases at J, with 10 bases in the middle. Germline V CDR1 and CDR2: SNHLY, FYNNEI. The DNA for the CDR3 is TGTGCCAGCAGTCCCCAGGGTGCAACTAATGAAAAACTGTTTTTT. It is translated as CASSPQGATNEKLFF. Variable domain in full (rest from reference TRBV2 and TRBJ1-4): EPEVTQTPSHQVTQMGQEVILRCVPISNHLYFYWYRQILGQKVEFLVSFYNNEISEKSEIFDDQFSVERPDGSNFTLKIRSTKLEDSAMYFCASSPQGATNEKLFFGSGTQLSVL.

This clone has only one observation. V usage is TRBV2 and J usage is TRBJ1-1; 7 bases align to TRBD1. CDR1 SNHLY and CDR2 FYNNEI come from the germline V gene. The CDR3 runs to 14 residues. The V and J ends lost 4 bases and 3 bases, in that order; junction bases with no gene match: 5. CDR3 sequence reads: CASSVGTDYTEAFF. The DNA of the CDR3 is TGTGCCAGCAGTGTGGGGACAGACTACACTGAAGCTTTCTTT.

V is TRBV12-5 and J is TRBJ2-1; D may be TRBD2 (6 bases). Trimming removed 0 bases from V and 9 bases from J, with 9 bases in between. Per the germline V gene, CDR1 is LGHNT and CDR2 is FRNRAP. CDR3 length: 13 amino acids. The CDR3 reads CASGLVPGGEQFF. DNA of the CDR3: TGTGCTAGTGGTTTGGTACCCGGGGGTGAGCAGTTCTTC.

J is TRBJ2-1 and V is TRBV6-5; maybe TRBD2 (6 bases). The CDR3 length is 16 residues. V shed 0 bases and J shed 8 bases, with 17 bases lying between them. CDR1 is MNHEY and CDR2 is SVGAGI in the germline V gene. The CDR3 sequence is CASSYSGGNYNHEQFF. CDR3 coding DNA: TGTGCCAGCAGTTACTCAGGCGGGAATTATAACCATGAGCAGTTCTTC.

The J gene is TRBJ2-7, the V gene TRBV10-3; weak D call: TRBD1 (8 bases). In germline, CDR1 is ENHRY, CDR2 SYGVKD. CDR3 length equals 15 residues. V lost 4 bases, J lost 5 bases, and 18 bases lay in between. In DNA, the CDR3 is TGTGCCATCAGTGCACTACGGACAGGGAGGGACGAGCAGTACTTC. It yields the protein CAISALRTGRDEQYF.

This sequence joins TRBV5-5 and TRBJ1-1; D ambiguous. CDR3 length: 14 residues. Germline loops: CDR1 SGHKS, CDR2 YYEKEE (reference sequence). The germline V and J ends were trimmed by 0 bases and 2 bases, with 8 bases remaining between them. The CDR3 loop reads CASSLEPPNTEAFF. In DNA, the CDR3 is TGTGCCAGCAGCTTGGAACCGCCTAACACTGAAGCTTTCTTT.

J is TRBJ2-7 and V is TRBV7-9; TRBD1 matches 8 bases. Germline trimming cut 5 bases from V and 6 bases from J; bases unmatched to any gene: 6. Germline V CDR1 and CDR2: SEHNR, FQNEAQ (reference sequence). The CDR3 is 13 amino acids. DNA for the CDR3: TGTGCCAGCAGCCTGACAGGGGTAGTCGAGCAGTACTTC. This encodes CASSLTGVVEQYF.

The chain carries TRBV25-1 and TRBJ2-1, with 9 bases aligning to TRBD1. V was pared by 3 bases and J by 9 bases, with 9 bases of the junction left unmatched. This CDR3 comprises 15 residues. Looked up from germline, CDR1 is MGHDK and CDR2 is SYGVNS. DNA for the CDR3: TGTGCCAGCAGTGACCAGACCACAGGGGGCTTTGAGCAGTTCTTC. Amino acid sequence: CASSDQTTGGFEQFF.

As regards this clone: Other DNA sequences in the same sample also yield this CDR3. This chain joins TRBV5-1 and TRBJ2-5, with TRBD2 matching 7 bases. The CDR3 is made up of 13 amino acids. Germline V gives CDR1 SGHRS, CDR2 YFSETQ. The J segment lost 3 bases and the V segment lost 5 bases, leaving 4 bases of the junction unmatched. The CDR3 DNA is TGCGCCAGCAGTCGGGGGGTTGAAGAGACCCAGTACTTC. Amino acids: CASSRGVEETQYF.

This sequence joins TRBV29-1 and TRBJ2-7, with D perhaps being TRBD1 or TRBD2 (5 bases each). Per the germline V gene, CDR1 is SQVTM and CDR2 is ANQGSEA. The CDR3 covers 13 residues. The ends were cut back, 7 bases at V and 3 bases at J, with 16 bases in the middle. Here the CDR3 reads CSGAGGDYYEQYF. The DNA for the CDR3 is TGCAGCGGGGCTGGGGGAGATTACTACGAGCAGTACTTC.

The chain carries TRBV19 and TRBJ1-2; no firm D call. Trimming took 1 base from V and 2 from J, leaving 8 bases between them. The CDR3 spans 14 residues. Germline V lookup: CDR1 LNHDA, CDR2 SQIVND (reference sequence). CDR3 in DNA: TGTGCCAGTAGTATAGTCACCAGAAACTATGGCTACACCTTC. It encodes CASSIVTRNYGYTF. The full variable domain, its missing parts supplied by reference TRBV19 and TRBJ1-2, is DGGITQSPKYLFRKEGQNVTLSCEQNLNHDAMYWYRQDPGQGLRLIYYSQIVNDFQKGDIAEGYSVSREKKESFPLTVTSAQKNPTAFYLCASSIVTRNYGYTFGSGTRLTVV.

The rearrangement uses TRBV5-4 and TRBJ2-7; 9 nucleotides line up with TRBD1. Per the germline V gene, CDR1 is SGHNT and CDR2 is YYREEE (reference sequence). The CDR3 has 13 amino acids. Trimming cost V 4 bases and J 6 bases; bases outside gene matches: 5. CDR3: CASSRGQGREQYF. The CDR3 DNA is TGTGCCAGCAGCAGGGGACAGGGTCGCGAGCAGTACTTC. Looking up the rest from reference TRBV5-4 and TRBJ2-7 gives the full variable domain: ETGVTQSPTHLIKTRGQQVTLRCSSQSGHNTVSWYQQALGQGPQFIFQYYREEENGRGNFPPRFSGLQFPNYSSELNVNALELDDSALYLCASSRGQGREQYFGPGTRLTVT.

The V gene is TRBV7-3, the J gene TRBJ1-5, with 7 bases lining up with TRBD1. The ends lost 2 bases at V and 0 bases at J; junction bases unmatched: 10. Germline CDR1 reads SGHTA; CDR2 reads FQGTGA. The CDR3 has 18 amino acids. CDR3 in amino acids: CASSLRSGQPLSNQPQHF. CDR3 nucleotide sequence: TGTGCCAGCAGCTTACGCTCGGGACAGCCTCTTAGCAATCAGCCCCAGCATTTT.

The genes are TRBV19 and TRBJ1-4; tentatively, D is TRBD1 (6 bases). In germline, CDR1 is LNHDA, CDR2 SQIVND (reference sequence). The CDR3 covers 14 residues. Trimming removed 2 bases from V and 7 bases from J, with 11 bases in between. The CDR3, as DNA: TGTGCCAGTAGTATAATAGGAGGGGGTGAAAAACTGTTTTTT. Its translation is CASSIIGGGEKLFF.